A single sample is the source of the 17 T cell receptor beta chains below, sequenced in a study of human T cells and chemical hapten exposure. Sample time point: healthy volunteer bleed at 2 weeks. Whole blood, unfractionated, served as the material for total RNA extraction. TCRdb re-called the RACE reads through MiXCR, storing one row per CDR3 protein. The table has about 93,000 distinct CDR3 sequences, over 8% seen once. What was sequenced was whole blood. The receptors shown here come from a female donor in good health. Some clones in this sample may be carry-over from other donors' samples.

The DNA for the CDR3 is TGTGCCAGTAGTATTAGTGGTGAAGCTTTCTTT. Amino acid sequence: CASSISGEAFF. J is TRBJ1-1 and V is TRBV19; D unresolved. V dropped 3 bases and J dropped 7 bases, with 6 bases sitting between them. The CDR3 has 11 amino acids. The V gene's germline CDR1 is LNHDA and CDR2 SQIVND (reference sequence). The full variable domain, its missing parts supplied by reference TRBV19 and TRBJ1-1, is DGGITQSPKYLFRKEGQNVTLSCEQNLNHDAMYWYRQDPGQGLRLIYYSQIVNDFQKGDIAEGYSVSREKKESFPLTVTSAQKNPTAFYLCASSISGEAFFGQGTRLTVV.

This clonotype was found many times. This sequence joins TRBV29-1 and TRBJ1-2, with D perhaps matching TRBD1 (5 bases). This CDR3 contains 12 residues. Per the germline V gene, CDR1 is SQVTM and CDR2 is ANQGSEA. With 3 bases removed from V and 4 bases from J, the gap between germline ends came to 9 bases. CDR3: CSVDRVGYGYTF. The CDR3 DNA is TGCAGCGTTGACAGGGTGGGCTATGGCTACACCTTC.

The rearrangement uses TRBV7-9 and TRBJ2-7; 7 positions agree with TRBD2. Germline loops: CDR1 SEHNR, CDR2 FQNEAQ (reference sequence). The CDR3 is 16 residues long. The ends lost 5 bases at V and 1 base at J; junction bases unmatched: 11. CDR3 nucleotides: TGTGCCAGCAGCAACTTCGGGGGGAGAAAATCCTACGAGCAGTACTTC. It translates to CASSNFGGRKSYEQYF.

This clonotype was found a few times. The genes are TRBV6-4 and TRBJ2-3; D gene uncertain. Germline V gene data show CDR1 as MRHNA and CDR2 as SNTAGT. The CDR3 runs 15 residues. The V gene lost 0 bases and the J gene lost 2 bases, with 9 bases spanning the gap. CDR3 bases: TGTGCCAGCAGTGACTCGGCAGGAGCCACAGATACGCAGTATTTT. Translated: CASSDSAGATDTQYF.

This clonotype was seen ten or more times. V gene TRBV6-4 combines with J gene TRBJ2-1, with 8 bases aligning to TRBD2. Germline V gene data show CDR1 as MRHNA and CDR2 as SNTAGT. V lost 6 bases and J lost 6; bases outside the gene matches: 4. The CDR3 loop spans 13 amino acids. This CDR3 reads CASSAGTSNEQFF. DNA for the CDR3: TGTGCCAGCAGCGCAGGGACTAGCAATGAGCAGTTCTTC.

This clonotype was counted a few times. This chain links TRBV9 with TRBJ1-1; tentatively, D is TRBD1 (5 bases). V lost 0 bases, J lost 7 bases, and 19 bases lay in between. This CDR3 contains 16 residues. Germline V gives CDR1 SGDLS, CDR2 YYNGEE. CDR3 sequence reads: CASSVEGAGGGSEAFF. CDR3 DNA sequence: TGTGCCAGCAGCGTAGAAGGGGCAGGAGGTGGGAGTGAAGCTTTCTTT.

This clonotype was found many times. V usage is TRBV29-1 and J usage is TRBJ1-1; perhaps TRBD1 as D (5 bases). Germline values: CDR1 SQVTM, CDR2 ANQGSEA. The CDR3 extends over 10 amino acids. Trimming stripped 5 bases from V and 7 bases from J, with 8 bases between. DNA for the CDR3: TGCAGCGTTAGGGGAGTTGAAGCTTTCTTT. Translation gives CSVRGVEAFF.

Ten or more counts support this clonotype. The rearrangement uses TRBV7-2 and TRBJ2-5, with 10 bases matching TRBD2. Germline assignment: CDR1 SGHTA and CDR2 FQGNSA. The V and J ends lost 1 base and 5 bases, in that order; junction bases with no gene match: 4. The CDR3 runs 15 residues. The CDR3 DNA reads TGTGCCAGCAGCTTAGTCAGCGGGAGGGTGGAGACCCAGTACTTC. Amino acid sequence: CASSLVSGRVETQYF.

The chain carries TRBV7-2 and TRBJ2-1, with D unclear. Trimming stripped 2 bases from V and 4 bases from J, with 6 bases between. The CDR3 runs 13 residues. Germline V gives CDR1 SGHTA, CDR2 FQGNSA. This CDR3 is CASSLLGYNEQFF. The CDR3 nucleotides are TGTGCCAGCAGCTTACTAGGGTACAATGAGCAGTTCTTC.

This clonotype was counted a few times. The V call is TRBV5-1, the J call TRBJ2-7; D remains ambiguous. The CDR3 consists of 10 residues. With 1 base removed from V and 6 bases from J, the gap between germline ends came to 2 bases. Looked up from germline, CDR1 is SGHRS and CDR2 is YFSETQ. This CDR3 is CASSLSEQYF. Here the CDR3 DNA reads TGCGCCAGCAGCTTGTCCGAGCAGTACTTC. Drawing the rest from reference TRBV5-1 and TRBJ2-7, the complete variable domain is KAGVTQTPRYLIKTRGQQVTLSCSPISGHRSVSWYQQTPGQGLQFLFEYFSETQRNKGNFPGRFSGRQFSNSRSEMNVSTLELGDSALYLCASSLSEQYFGPGTRLTVT.

This clonotype was counted at least ten times. The chain couples TRBV20-1 to TRBJ1-4; 7 nucleotides match TRBD1. Germline loops: CDR1 DFQATT, CDR2 SNEGSKA (reference sequence). V gave up 6 bases and J gave up 2 bases; unmatched junction bases: 6. The CDR3 has 14 amino acids. CDR3 region: CSANDRATNEKLFF. The CDR3, as DNA: TGCAGTGCAAACGACAGGGCCACTAATGAAAAACTGTTTTTT.

The V call is TRBV20-1, the J call TRBJ1-1; the D is unclear. Germline assignment: CDR1 DFQATT and CDR2 SNEGSKA (reference sequence). CDR3 size: 14 residues. The ends were cut back, 3 bases at V and 1 base at J, with 12 bases in the middle. The CDR3 sequence is CSASLGGTNTEAFF. CDR3 DNA sequence: TGCAGTGCTAGTCTGGGAGGAACGAACACTGAAGCTTTCTTT.

This clonotype occurred many times. This chain uses TRBV12-3 or TRBV12-4 with TRBJ2-1; D unresolved. The ends were cut back, 5 bases at V and 4 bases at J, with 21 bases in the middle. The CDR3 is 17 residues long. The CDR3: CASSVLLSTETYNEQFF. The DNA of the CDR3 is TGTGCCAGCAGTGTGCTCCTCTCAACCGAGACATACAATGAGCAGTTCTTC.

In its sample, this clonotype was seen a few times. The gene calls are TRBV7-9 and TRBJ1-1, with D hard to call. V lost 4 bases and J lost 4, with 16 bases in between. Germline V gene data show CDR1 as SEHNR and CDR2 as FQNEAQ (reference sequence). The length of the CDR3 is 15 residues. As DNA, the CDR3 is TGTGCCAGCAGCTCCGACCCCCTCCTGGGCACTGAAGCTTTCTTT. Its translation: CASSSDPLLGTEAFF.

The chain links TRBV24-1 to TRBJ2-3; 8 positions match TRBD1. The trim removed 0 bases at V and 5 bases at J, leaving 6 bases unmatched. CDR3 length: 16 amino acids. From germline, CDR1 is KGHDR and CDR2 SFDVKD. In DNA, the CDR3 is TGTGCCACCAGTGATTTGATTGCAGGGGGCTTAGATACGCAGTATTTT. Amino acid sequence: CATSDLIAGGLDTQYF.

The chain uses TRBV27 and TRBJ1-1, with a weak D call TRBD1 (5 bases). Germline CDR1 reads MNHEY; CDR2 reads SMNVEV (reference sequence). This CDR3 region has 15 residues. The V and J ends lost 8 bases and 3 bases respectively, with 19 bases between them. Written as DNA, the CDR3 is TGTGCCAGCCGTGGATTGATCGCAGGGTACACTGAAGCTTTCTTT. As protein: CASRGLIAGYTEAFF.

The V call is TRBV20-1, the J call TRBJ2-7; 7 bases match TRBD1. Germline CDR1 reads DFQATT; CDR2 reads SNEGSKA (reference sequence). V was clipped by 7 bases and J by 6 bases; unmatched bases: 9. The CDR3 totals 12 residues. The CDR3 reads CSVDTQGLEQYF. CDR3 sequence (DNA): TGCAGTGTCGATACACAGGGGCTCGAGCAGTACTTC.